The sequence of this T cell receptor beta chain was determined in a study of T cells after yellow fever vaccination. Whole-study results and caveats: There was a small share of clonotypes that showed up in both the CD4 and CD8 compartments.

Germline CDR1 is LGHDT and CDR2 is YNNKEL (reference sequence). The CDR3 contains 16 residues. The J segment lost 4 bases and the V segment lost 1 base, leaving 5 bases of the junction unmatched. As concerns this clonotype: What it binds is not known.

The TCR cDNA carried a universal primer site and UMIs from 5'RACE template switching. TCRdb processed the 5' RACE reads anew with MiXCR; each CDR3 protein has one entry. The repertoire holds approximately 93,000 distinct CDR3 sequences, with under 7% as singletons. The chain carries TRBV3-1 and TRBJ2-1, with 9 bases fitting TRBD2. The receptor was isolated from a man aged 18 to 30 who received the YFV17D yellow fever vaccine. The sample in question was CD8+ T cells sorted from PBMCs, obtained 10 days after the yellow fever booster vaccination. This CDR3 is CASSQVAGGPYNEQFF. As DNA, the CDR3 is TGTGCCAGCAGCCAAGTGGCGGGGGGGCCATACAATGAGCAGTTCTTC.